The rows below give T cell receptor beta chains drawn from one sample of a study of blood T cell repertoires in COVID-19. Clones were sequenced by immunoSEQ multiplex PCR, and TCRdb holds only the in-frame ones, with some missing. The profile covers roughly 150,000 clones, with 80% appearing a single time and under 0.75% taken by the ten largest. The sequenced material came from peripheral blood. These receptors were obtained from a man in his sixties with acute or convalescent COVID-19. The CDR3 runs from the conserved cysteine through the conserved F or W. Each record gives: D gene, J gene, clone size, V gene, CDR3 protein, CDR3 DNA. The D gene is left open where the match is weak. Not every row has a clone size; where given, it reads once, few, many or a size class.

TRBD2 | TRBJ2-2 | NA | TRBV19 | CASSIEFGGRITGELFF | TGTGCCAGTAGTATAGAATTCGGCGGGAGAATCACCGGGGAGCTGTTTTTT
TRBD1 | TRBJ1-4 | NA | TRBV4-2 | CASSQEGPGQGAEKLFF | TGTGCCAGCAGCCAAGAGGGACCGGGACAGGGGGCTGAAAAACTGTTTTTT
TRBD1 | TRBJ1-2 | NA | TRBV12-3/TRBV12-4 | CASSFDRGYGYTF | TGTGCCAGCAGTTTTGACAGGGGGTATGGCTACACCTTC
TRBD2 | TRBJ2-1 | NA | TRBV24-1 | CATSEDRTSGYNEQFF | TGTGCCACCAGTGAAGACCGGACTAGCGGCTACAATGAGCAGTTCTTC
NA | TRBJ1-5 | NA | TRBV30 | CAWTPHSWGGGNQPQHF | TGTGCCTGGACTCCTCATTCCTGGGGAGGAGGGAATCAGCCCCAGCATTTT
NA | TRBJ2-2 | NA | TRBV27 | CASSNRSGELFF | TGTGCCAGCAGCAATAGATCCGGGGAGCTGTTTTTT
TRBD1 | TRBJ1-1 | NA | TRBV6-5 | CASSPTGGTEAFF | TGTGCCAGCAGCCCGACAGGGGGCACTGAAGCTTTCTTT
NA | TRBJ2-5 | NA | TRBV25-1 | CASSDQNKETQYF | TGTGCCAGCAGTGACCAGAATAAGGAGACCCAGTACTTC
TRBD2 | TRBJ2-6 | NA | TRBV7-2 | CASSLLAGGSSGANVLTF | TGTGCCAGCAGCCTCCTAGCGGGGGGGAGCTCTGGGGCCAACGTCCTGACTTTC
TRBD1 | TRBJ2-7 | NA | TRBV6-5 | CASNRGQGFFSEQYF | TGTGCCAGCAACCGAGGACAGGGGTTCTTCTCCGAGCAGTACTTC
TRBD1 | TRBJ1-2 | NA | TRBV7-9 | CASSSGTGLGYTF | TGTGCCAGCAGCTCAGGGACAGGGCTTGGCTACACCTTC
NA | TRBJ1-2 | NA | TRBV5-4 | CASSLAGLANYGYTF | TGTGCCAGCAGCTTGGCAGGGTTAGCTAACTATGGCTACACCTTC
NA | TRBJ2-7 | once | TRBV3-1/TRBV3-2 | CASSQEEGAEQYF | TGTGCCAGCAGCCAAGAGGAGGGTGCCGAGCAGTACTTC
TRBD1 | TRBJ1-3 | NA | TRBV7-9 | CASSFQTGTFATIYF | TGTGCCAGCAGCTTCCAGACAGGGACCTTCGCCACCATATATTTT
TRBD1 | TRBJ1-3 | NA | TRBV2 | CASSFTGGISGNTIYF | TGTGCCAGCAGTTTCACAGGGGGCATTTCTGGAAACACCATATATTTT
NA | TRBJ1-4 | NA | TRBV9 | CASSVFPSVNEKLFF | TGTGCCAGCAGCGTCTTTCCCAGCGTGAATGAAAAACTGTTTTTT
NA | TRBJ1-4 | few | TRBV5-1 | CASSFKAGATNEKLFF | TGCGCCAGCAGCTTCAAGGCAGGGGCAACTAATGAAAAACTGTTTTTT
NA | TRBJ1-6 | NA | TRBV12-3/TRBV12-4 | CASSSVPSPLHF | TGTGCCAGCAGCTCTGTCCCTTCACCCCTCCACTTT
NA | TRBJ1-6 | NA | TRBV4-3 | CASSQDLAAGSSYNSPLHF | TGCGCCAGCAGCCAAGATCTAGCCGCCGGGAGCTCCTATAATTCACCCCTCCACTTT
NA | TRBJ2-5 | few | TRBV5-4 | CASSSRSVWTVQETQYF | TGTGCCAGCAGCAGCCGGTCCGTCTGGACAGTCCAAGAGACCCAGTACTTC
NA | TRBJ1-2 | NA | TRBV6-7 | CASRIRGGANGYTF | TGTGCCAGCCGAATCAGGGGTGGGGCTAACGGCTACACCTTC
TRBD1 | TRBJ2-7 | NA | TRBV6-5 | CASRTTGVYEQYF | TGTGCCAGCAGAACCACAGGGGTATACGAGCAGTACTTC
TRBD2 | TRBJ2-3 | NA | TRBV4-2 | CASSQDGTSGGVPDTQYF | TGTGCCAGCAGCCAAGATGGGACTAGCGGGGGGGTCCCAGATACGCAGTATTTT
NA | TRBJ1-2 | few | TRBV9 | CASSVDTGLEGYTF | TGTGCCAGCAGCGTAGATACGGGATTGGAAGGCTACACCTTC
TRBD2 | TRBJ2-3 | NA | TRBV19 | CASSITSGSADTQYF | TGTGCCAGTAGTATCACTAGCGGGAGTGCAGATACGCAGTATTTT
NA | TRBJ1-4 | few | TRBV6-5 | CASGSPDRRGEKLFF | TGTGCCAGCGGGTCTCCCGACAGGAGAGGTGAAAAACTGTTTTTT
NA | TRBJ2-5 | NA | TRBV5-1 | CASSLEIRQGKTQYF | TGCGCCAGCAGCTTGGAGATACGGCAGGGGAAGACCCAGTACTTC